This T cell receptor beta chain emerged from a study of OX40 agonist ivuxolimab in advanced cancers. Across the whole study: Cancers in dose escalation were hepatocellular, melanoma, renal cell and head and neck.

The data were produced by immunoSEQ multiplex PCR, yet TCRdb's version contains in-frame clones alone and is incomplete. The repertoire holds 17,000 or so clones, with approximately 84% as singletons. The CDR3 consists of 15 residues. The V gene lost 6 bases and the J gene lost 8 bases, with 19 bases spanning the gap. CDR1 MNHNY and CDR2 SVGAGI come from the germline V gene (reference sequence). Study-level results: The study found among the lowest clonal expansion in partial responders at 0.1-3.0 mg/kg. Also present in some nonresponders was a low level of normalized T-cell clonal expansion.

Remarks on this clone: No antigen is known for it.

The sample here was CD4+ or CD8+ T cells sorted from blood, taken in a trial of the OX40 agonist ivuxolimab. The chain couples TRBV6-6 to TRBJ1-4; possibly TRBD1 for D (6 bases). This receptor was identified in an adult with an advanced solid tumor such as melanoma, head and neck, liver or kidney cancer. DNA for the CDR3: TGTGCCAGCAGACCTTCGGGGGGGGCGAAGGAAAAACTGTTTTTT. Translation gives CASRPSGGAKEKLFF.